The 20 T cell receptor beta chains below come from one sample, sequenced in a study of CD8 T cells in ankylosing spondylitis (dated by TCRdb to about 2017). Here is what the overall study found, with its caveats: Blood from ankylosing spondylitis patients appeared to be characterized by a TCR beta motif made up of 8 or 9 highly homologous amino acid variants.

The receptor library was made with 5' RACE. These reads were obtained on an Illumina HiSeq 2500. TCRdb redid the processing of the public reads, applying fastp at Q25 and MiXCR, and retained in-frame beta chains. Identical CDR3 proteins give one entry, which carries the most common genes and DNA. Recorded for this sample are some 840,000 distinct CDR3 sequences; 12% of them occurred a single time. Of the sample, just over 0.5% falls within the top ten clones. These receptors have no identified antigens. Input material: blood, either unsorted or a sorted T cell fraction (not recorded which). The receptors derive from a male donor with ankylosing spondylitis.

The table lists this clonotype with a few counts. This chain joins TRBV19 and TRBJ2-1; 7 nucleotides line up with TRBD1. After removal of 6 bases from V and 4 bases from J, the junction contained 9 bases not matched to a gene. The CDR3 runs 15 residues. The germline V gene has CDR1 LNHDA and CDR2 SQIVND (reference sequence). This chain's CDR3 is CASRPTGTVYNEQFF. CDR3 sequence (DNA): TGTGCCAGTAGGCCCACCGGGACAGTTTACAATGAGCAGTTCTTC.

This chain uses TRBV20-1 with TRBJ2-5; D uncertain. V was shortened by 1 base and J by 6 bases, with 9 bases between the two germline ends. Germline CDR1 and CDR2: DFQATT and SNEGSKA (reference sequence). This CDR3 is built from 12 residues. The CDR3 is CSARVDSKTQYF. The CDR3 coding sequence is TGCAGTGCTAGAGTCGACTCCAAGACCCAGTACTTC.

This sequence joins TRBV5-1 and TRBJ2-2, with 12 nucleotides matching TRBD1. V dropped 7 bases and J dropped 2; count of bases not matched to a gene: 3. CDR1 and CDR2 from the germline V gene are SGHRS and YFSETQ. This CDR3 is 15 amino acids long. CDR3 coding DNA: TGCGCCAGCGGCGGGACAGGGGGCAACACCGGGGAGCTGTTTTTT. Translation: CASGGTGGNTGELFF.

The V and J genes are TRBV20-1 and TRBJ2-7; D gene unclear. The V gene lost 5 bases and the J gene lost 3 bases, with 5 bases spanning the gap. The CDR3 extends over 10 amino acids. In germline, CDR1 is DFQATT, CDR2 SNEGSKA (reference sequence). The DNA for the CDR3 is TGCAGTGCTCAGATCTACGAGCAGTACTTC. This translates into CSAQIYEQYF.

The rearrangement joins TRBV15 to TRBJ1-4; 9 bases are shared with TRBD1. The ends lost 4 bases at V and 10 bases at J; junction bases unmatched: 10. The CDR3 is made up of 15 amino acids. Germline CDR1 LNHNV, CDR2 YYDKDF (reference sequence). The CDR3 DNA reads as TGTGCCACCAGCAAAGGGGACAGGGAACTCGGAAAACTGTTTTTT. Residues: CATSKGDRELGKLFF.

The CDR3 region is CASSLYRGRTEAFF. DNA of the CDR3: TGTGCCAGCAGCTTATACAGGGGGCGAACTGAAGCTTTCTTT. The V gene is TRBV7-9, the J gene TRBJ1-1, with 9 bases lining up with TRBD1. CDR3 length: 14 residues. V was clipped by 2 bases and J by 5 bases; unmatched bases: 3. Germline values: CDR1 SEHNR, CDR2 FQNEAQ (reference sequence).

The J gene is TRBJ1-4, the V gene TRBV20-1; 7 bases match TRBD1. The CDR3 has 15 residues. CDR1 DFQATT and CDR2 SNEGSKA come from the germline V gene (reference sequence). V lost 1 base and J lost 7; bases outside the gene matches: 9. CDR3 bases: TGCAGTGCTAGAGTCCGGAGACAGGGCGGTGAAAAACTGTTTTTT. Protein: CSARVRRQGGEKLFF.

The rearrangement links TRBV5-1 to TRBJ1-2; perhaps TRBD1 as D (5 bases). Germline lookup yields CDR1 SGHRS and CDR2 YFSETQ. The CDR3 contains 14 residues. V was cut by 0 bases and J by 4 bases, with 10 bases left in between. In DNA form, the CDR3 reads TGCGCCAGCAGCTTGGGACAGAGGACCTATGGCTACACCTTC. This encodes CASSLGQRTYGYTF. Combining the CDR3 with reference TRBV5-1 and TRBJ1-2 gives the whole variable domain KAGVTQTPRYLIKTRGQQVTLSCSPISGHRSVSWYQQTPGQGLQFLFEYFSETQRNKGNFPGRFSGRQFSNSRSEMNVSTLELGDSALYLCASSLGQRTYGYTFGSGTRLTVV.

This chain joins TRBV9 and TRBJ1-2, with D hard to call. The germline V and J ends were trimmed by 4 bases and 9 bases, with 19 bases remaining between them. The CDR3 contains 14 residues. CDR1 is SGDLS and CDR2 is YYNGEE in the germline V gene. As DNA, the CDR3 is TGTGCCAGCAGCCCTCCGGGCCACGTTGTGCGCTACACCTTC. Residues: CASSPPGHVVRYTF.

This clonotype has a count of ten or more. The chain recombines TRBV20-1 with TRBJ2-1, with a weak D call TRBD2 (6 bases). Germline V gives CDR1 DFQATT, CDR2 SNEGSKA (reference sequence). Deletions cut 4 bases from V and 2 bases from J, with 12 bases between. CDR3 length: 14 amino acids. Written as DNA, the CDR3 is TGCAGTGCTAAAGCGGGTGACACCTACAATGAGCAGTTCTTC. The encoded protein is CSAKAGDTYNEQFF.

This clonotype showed up just a few times. The gene calls are TRBV6-2 or TRBV6-3 and TRBJ2-1, with unresolved D. V lost 5 bases and J lost 10, with 15 bases in between. This CDR3 is built from 13 residues. Germline V gives CDR1 MNHEY, CDR2 SVGEGT. The CDR3 DNA is TGTGCCAGCAGTCCGACCCGGAATTACGAGCAGTTCTTC. Translating gives CASSPTRNYEQFF.

The sample holds a few counts of this clonotype. The rearrangement links TRBV6-2 or TRBV6-3 to TRBJ2-7, with D possibly being TRBD1 (6 bases). The length of the CDR3 is 15 residues. V shed 6 bases and J shed 9 bases, with 24 bases lying between them. Germline values: CDR1 MNHEY, CDR2 SVGEGT. DNA for the CDR3: TGTGCCAGCAGATCATATCGGGAACACCCACAGGGGCAGTACTTC. This translates into CASRSYREHPQGQYF.

The table lists this clonotype with a few counts. The CDR3 protein is CASSQVTGGDQPQHF. The DNA for the CDR3 is TGCGCCAGCAGCCAAGTAACAGGGGGCGATCAGCCCCAGCATTTT. V usage is TRBV4-1 and J usage is TRBJ1-5, with 9 nucleotides matching TRBD1. There are 15 residues in the CDR3. The V gene end was trimmed by 1 base and the J gene end by 5 bases; junction bases not matched to a gene: 3. CDR1 MGHRA and CDR2 YSYEKL come from the germline V gene.

Worth noting for this clonotype: As the CDR3 is not closed by the conserved phenylalanine or tryptophan, this likely results from a read error. Because the CDR3's place on the DNA is in doubt, the DNA is left out and the CDR3 is given as listed by TCRdb. The chain carries TRBV20-1 and TRBJ2-5; whether TRBD2, the table's D call, matches the DNA was not checked. The CDR3 totals 12 residues, both ends included. In germline, CDR1 is DFQATT, CDR2 SNEGSKA (reference sequence). The chain's CDR3 is CSAKGLAAAFFL.

The chain combines TRBV7-9 with TRBJ2-3; possibly TRBD1 for D (6 bases). V lost 4 bases to trimming and J lost 5 bases, with 13 bases between them. Germline-derived CDR1 and CDR2 are SEHNR and FQNEAQ (reference sequence). The CDR3 runs to 14 residues. CDR3 nucleotides: TGTGCCAGCAGCTCAAGACAGGTTGTAGATACGCAGTATTTT. Encoded protein: CASSSRQVVDTQYF.

V gene TRBV7-2 combines with J gene TRBJ2-7; D is undetermined. The CDR3 covers 16 residues. Between the trimmed V and J ends, which lost 3 bases and 0 bases, there was a span of 15 bases. Germline CDR1 and CDR2: SGHTA and FQGNSA. The CDR3 is CASSFVSGGSSYEQYF. CDR3 coding DNA: TGTGCCAGCAGCTTTGTTTCCGGTGGTAGCTCCTACGAGCAGTACTTC.

In its sample, this clonotype was seen a few times. The chain couples TRBV10-1 to TRBJ1-1; D is undetermined. The V and J ends lost 3 bases and 1 base respectively, with 9 bases between them. There are 14 residues in the CDR3. Germline loops: CDR1 WNHNN, CDR2 SYGVQD (reference sequence). This CDR3 is CASSDNLANTEAFF. The CDR3 nucleotides read TGCGCCAGCAGTGATAATTTGGCGAACACTGAAGCTTTCTTT.

This clonotype was found a few times. The chain employs TRBV6-1 and TRBJ1-1, with D perhaps TRBD1 (5 bases). V dropped 6 bases and J dropped 0 bases, with 17 bases sitting between them. CDR1 MNHNS and CDR2 SASEGT come from the germline V gene. The CDR3 is 16 residues long. The CDR3 nucleotides read TGTGCCAGCAGAAGCAGGGCGTTTGGGGTGAACACTGAAGCTTTCTTT. The encoded protein is CASRSRAFGVNTEAFF.

This clonotype showed up just a few times. The J gene is TRBJ2-5, the V gene TRBV12-3 or TRBV12-4; 7 bases line up with TRBD2. Losses at the gene ends were 8 bases for V and 4 bases for J; bases not matched to a gene: 7. This CDR3 has 13 amino acids. The CDR3, as DNA: TGTGCCAGCGGGAGGGCCGAGGGAGAGACCCAGTACTTC. It encodes CASGRAEGETQYF.

The rearrangement joins TRBV15 to TRBJ2-7, with D perhaps matching TRBD1 or TRBD2 (5 bases each). The germline gives CDR1 LNHNV, CDR2 YYDKDF (reference sequence). This CDR3 has 16 amino acids. The V end lost 4 bases, the J end lost 5 bases, and 21 bases lay between the germline ends. CDR3 residues: CATSKGKRGGTDEQYF. For the CDR3, the DNA is TGTGCCACCAGCAAGGGAAAGAGGGGCGGCACGGACGAGCAGTACTTC.